This is a list of T cell receptor beta chains from one sample in a study of cytomegalovirus exposure and HLA in healthy donors. The data were produced by immunoSEQ multiplex PCR, yet TCRdb's version contains in-frame clones alone and is incomplete. The repertoire holds about 68,000 clones, with 75% to 85% as singletons. The sample consisted of PBMCs. The source is a human donor in good health. CDR3s include the opening cysteine and the closing phenylalanine or tryptophan. A D gene is named only where the DNA matches it firmly. Clone sizes are given selectively: once, few, many, or a class where the clone is expanded.

DNA,CDR3,D,J,size,V
TGTGCCAGCAGCCCTCGCGCGGGCATCGGAAACACCATATATTTT,CASSPRAGIGNTIYF,NA,TRBJ1-3,NA,TRBV7-2
TGCGCCAGCAGCCCCGCGCAGGGGACAGATACGCAGTATTTT,CASSPAQGTDTQYF,NA,TRBJ2-3,NA,TRBV4-3
TGTGCCAGCAGCGCACTAGCGGGGCTAACCGGGGAGCTGTTTTTT,CASSALAGLTGELFF,TRBD2,TRBJ2-2,NA,TRBV9
TGTGCCAGCAGCCGTGGACAGGGGATCTACGAGCAGTACTTC,CASSRGQGIYEQYF,TRBD1,TRBJ2-7,NA,TRBV11-1
TGTGCCAGCAGCCCACCAGGGGCTCCGGGGACCCAGTACTTC,CASSPPGAPGTQYF,NA,TRBJ2-5,few,TRBV7-9
TGTGCCACCATCGGGACAATCCCAACTGAAGCTTTCTTT,CATIGTIPTEAFF,NA,TRBJ1-1,once,TRBV25-1
TGTGCCAGCAGTGCACGCCGCTCAGGCACAGATACGCAGTATTTT,CASSARRSGTDTQYF,NA,TRBJ2-3,NA,TRBV6-1
TGTGCCATCAGTGATAGCGGTAGGGCCGAAGAGACCCAGTACTTC,CAISDSGRAEETQYF,NA,TRBJ2-5,once,TRBV10-3
TGTGCCACTACCCCCACACAGGGTTTTCGTCAGCCCCAGCATTTT,CATTPTQGFRQPQHF,NA,TRBJ1-5,NA,TRBV6-1
TGTGCCAGCAGGGCAGACAGGGTCAATGGCTACACCTTC,CASRADRVNGYTF,TRBD1,TRBJ1-2,NA,TRBV27
TGTGCCAGCAGCCCGGGGACAGGGAGCGGAGAAGCTTTCTTT,CASSPGTGSGEAFF,TRBD1,TRBJ1-1,NA,TRBV14
TGCGCCAGCAGCTTGTCCGGTACAGCCCCGGAGACCCAGTACTTC,CASSLSGTAPETQYF,NA,TRBJ2-5,NA,TRBV5-1
TGTGCCAGCAGCGCGTACGGGATGAACAATGAGCAGTTCTTC,CASSAYGMNNEQFF,NA,TRBJ2-1,NA,TRBV9
TGTGCCACCAGCAGAGCCAAGGGGGCCACCGGGGAGCTGTTTTTT,CATSRAKGATGELFF,TRBD1,TRBJ2-2,once,TRBV15
TGTGCCAGCAGTCCGGGACACGGTGGCTACCCCTTC,CASSPGHGGYPF,NA,TRBJ1-2,NA,TRBV6-5
TGTTCCAGCAGCCCAGGGGAACTAGCTTTCTTT,CSSSPGELAFF,NA,TRBJ1-1,NA,TRBV7-9
TGTGCCAGCAGTCCGAGTAGGGGTTCCCTCCACTTT,CASSPSRGSLHF,NA,TRBJ1-6,NA,TRBV6-1
TGTGCCAGCAGCTTGGGGGGCGCGGGGTACGAGCAGTACTTC,CASSLGGAGYEQYF,NA,TRBJ2-7,NA,TRBV5-5
TGTGCCAGCAGTTCTTGGACAGGACTGACCTACGAGCAGTACTTC,CASSSWTGLTYEQYF,TRBD1,TRBJ2-7,NA,TRBV27
TGTGCCAGTAGACGAACAGGGGGCTACGGCTACGAGCAGTACTTC,CASRRTGGYGYEQYF,TRBD1,TRBJ2-7,NA,TRBV19
TGCAGCGTTGTGGCAGCGTCAAACACCATATATTTT,CSVVAASNTIYF,NA,TRBJ1-3,NA,TRBV29-1
TGTGCCAGTACCTCCTTTCTTGGAGGTGTTGACTATGGCTACACCTTC,CASTSFLGGVDYGYTF,NA,TRBJ1-2,once,TRBV19
TGCGCCAGCATATCCGGGACTCCAAGCACAGATACGCAGTATTTT,CASISGTPSTDTQYF,NA,TRBJ2-3,NA,TRBV5-1